This TCR beta chain was identified during a study of cytomegalovirus exposure and HLA in healthy donors. The PCR ran on 60 Vbeta and 13 Jbeta primers. Data came from immunoSEQ multiplex PCR; TCRdb stores just in-frame clones and leaves some out. The sample yields under 200,000 clones, around 79% seen once. CDR1 SGHAT and CDR2 FQNNGV come from the germline V gene. This CDR3 spans 18 amino acids. V dropped 1 base and J dropped 3; count of bases not matched to a gene: 11. Broader study findings: Most CMV-associated TCR beta chains appeared HLA-restricted in a later analysis. What a later analysis showed was that several of the most significant clusters appeared linked to common viral pathogens. Associated with HLA alleles at 0.05 false discovery rate in a later analysis were about 17,000 TCR beta sequences. Most TCRs appeared rarely, but some public TCRs recurred in many donors.

Turning to this clone: No antigen is known for it.

Sequencing was carried out using PBMCs. The clonotype was recovered from a man aged 50-60 years in good health and CMV-seropositive. The chain employs TRBV11-2 and TRBJ2-5; 10 bases align to TRBD2. DNA of the CDR3: TGTGCCAGCAGCTTAGGAATGCTAGCGGGGGCCGGGGAAGAGACCCAGTACTTC. It yields the protein CASSLGMLAGAGEETQYF.